This T cell receptor beta chain was retrieved from a study of PD-1 blockade in mismatch repair-deficient tumors. Study information: Patients had 12 to 13 mismatch repair-deficient cancer types and were previously treated and progressing.

The CDR3 covers 17 residues. Unmatched junction bases numbered 3, after V lost 3 bases and J lost 3 bases. Per germline, CDR1 KGHSH and CDR2 LQKENI. Study results and caveats: Rapid post-treatment expansion, then contraction, generally preceding radiologic response, marked tumor-resident clones.

The method was immunoSEQ multiplex PCR; TCRdb's version includes in-frame clones alone and lacks a portion of them. The table includes roughly 50,000 clones, more than 75% detected once. On this clone: Its antigen is undetermined.

TCR sequencing covered three patients who responded to pembrolizumab. The receptor comes from an adult with mismatch repair-deficient cancer. The chain is built from TRBV18 and TRBJ2-3; 16 nucleotides match TRBD2. Material: peripheral blood, obtained 4 weeks after starting pembrolizumab. CDR3 region: CASSPGLAGGWTDTQYF. CDR3 in DNA: TGTGCCAGCTCACCGGGACTAGCGGGAGGGTGGACAGATACGCAGTATTTT. Supplemented by reference TRBV18 and TRBJ2-3, the full variable domain reads NAGVMQNPRHLVRRRGQEARLRCSPMKGHSHVYWYRQLPEEGLKFMVYLQKENIIDESGMPKERFSAEFPKEGPSILRIQQVVRGDSAAYFCASSPGLAGGWTDTQYFGPGTRLTVL.